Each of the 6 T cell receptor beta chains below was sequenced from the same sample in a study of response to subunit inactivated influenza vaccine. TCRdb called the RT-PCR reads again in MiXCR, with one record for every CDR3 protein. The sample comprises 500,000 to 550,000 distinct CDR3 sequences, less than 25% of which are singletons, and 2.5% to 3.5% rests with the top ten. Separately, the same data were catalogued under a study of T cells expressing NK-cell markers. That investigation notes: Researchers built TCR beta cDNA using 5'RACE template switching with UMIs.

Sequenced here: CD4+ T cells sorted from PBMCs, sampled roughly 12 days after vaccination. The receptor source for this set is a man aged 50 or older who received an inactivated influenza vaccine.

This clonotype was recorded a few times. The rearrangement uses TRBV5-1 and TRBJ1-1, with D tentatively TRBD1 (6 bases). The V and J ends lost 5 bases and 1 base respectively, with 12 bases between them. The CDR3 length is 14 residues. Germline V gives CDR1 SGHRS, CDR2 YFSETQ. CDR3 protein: CASRYRDQNTEAFF. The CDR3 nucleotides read TGCGCCAGCAGATACAGGGACCAGAACACTGAAGCTTTCTTT.

The CDR3 spells CASGRRDRGFGQETQYF. CDR3 DNA sequence: TGTGCCAGCGGCCGACGGGACAGGGGATTCGGGCAAGAGACCCAGTACTTC. J is TRBJ2-5 and V is TRBV7-9; TRBD1 matches at 10 bases. V gave up 8 bases and J gave up 2 bases; unmatched junction bases: 14. Germline V gives CDR1 SEHNR, CDR2 FQNEAQ (reference sequence). The CDR3 length is 17 residues.

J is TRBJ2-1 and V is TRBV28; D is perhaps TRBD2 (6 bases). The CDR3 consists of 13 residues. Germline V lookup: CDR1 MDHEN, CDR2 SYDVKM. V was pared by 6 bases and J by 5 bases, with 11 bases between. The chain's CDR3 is CASRRGSDNEQFF. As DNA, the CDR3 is TGTGCCAGCAGACGGGGGAGCGACAATGAGCAGTTCTTC.

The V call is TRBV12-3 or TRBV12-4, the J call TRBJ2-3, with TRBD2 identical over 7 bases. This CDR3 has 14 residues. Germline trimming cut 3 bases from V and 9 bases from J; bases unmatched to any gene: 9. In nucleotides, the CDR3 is TGTGCCAGCAGTTTCGAAGCGGGGAGGCCCACGCAGTATTTT. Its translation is CASSFEAGRPTQYF.

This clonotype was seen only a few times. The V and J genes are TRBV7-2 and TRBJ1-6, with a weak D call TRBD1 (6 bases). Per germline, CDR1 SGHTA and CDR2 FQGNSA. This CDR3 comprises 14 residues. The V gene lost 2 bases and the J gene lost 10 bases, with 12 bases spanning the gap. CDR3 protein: CASSLTRGGSPLHF. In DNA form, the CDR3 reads TGTGCCAGCAGCTTAACCAGGGGTGGGTCACCCCTCCACTTT.

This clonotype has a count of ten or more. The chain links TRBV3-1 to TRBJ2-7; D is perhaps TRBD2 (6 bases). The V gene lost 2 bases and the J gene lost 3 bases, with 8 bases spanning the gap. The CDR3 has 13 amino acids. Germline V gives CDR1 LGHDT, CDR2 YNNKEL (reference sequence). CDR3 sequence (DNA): TGTGCCAGCAGCCAATCCGGGGGCTACGAGCAGTACTTC. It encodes CASSQSGGYEQYF.